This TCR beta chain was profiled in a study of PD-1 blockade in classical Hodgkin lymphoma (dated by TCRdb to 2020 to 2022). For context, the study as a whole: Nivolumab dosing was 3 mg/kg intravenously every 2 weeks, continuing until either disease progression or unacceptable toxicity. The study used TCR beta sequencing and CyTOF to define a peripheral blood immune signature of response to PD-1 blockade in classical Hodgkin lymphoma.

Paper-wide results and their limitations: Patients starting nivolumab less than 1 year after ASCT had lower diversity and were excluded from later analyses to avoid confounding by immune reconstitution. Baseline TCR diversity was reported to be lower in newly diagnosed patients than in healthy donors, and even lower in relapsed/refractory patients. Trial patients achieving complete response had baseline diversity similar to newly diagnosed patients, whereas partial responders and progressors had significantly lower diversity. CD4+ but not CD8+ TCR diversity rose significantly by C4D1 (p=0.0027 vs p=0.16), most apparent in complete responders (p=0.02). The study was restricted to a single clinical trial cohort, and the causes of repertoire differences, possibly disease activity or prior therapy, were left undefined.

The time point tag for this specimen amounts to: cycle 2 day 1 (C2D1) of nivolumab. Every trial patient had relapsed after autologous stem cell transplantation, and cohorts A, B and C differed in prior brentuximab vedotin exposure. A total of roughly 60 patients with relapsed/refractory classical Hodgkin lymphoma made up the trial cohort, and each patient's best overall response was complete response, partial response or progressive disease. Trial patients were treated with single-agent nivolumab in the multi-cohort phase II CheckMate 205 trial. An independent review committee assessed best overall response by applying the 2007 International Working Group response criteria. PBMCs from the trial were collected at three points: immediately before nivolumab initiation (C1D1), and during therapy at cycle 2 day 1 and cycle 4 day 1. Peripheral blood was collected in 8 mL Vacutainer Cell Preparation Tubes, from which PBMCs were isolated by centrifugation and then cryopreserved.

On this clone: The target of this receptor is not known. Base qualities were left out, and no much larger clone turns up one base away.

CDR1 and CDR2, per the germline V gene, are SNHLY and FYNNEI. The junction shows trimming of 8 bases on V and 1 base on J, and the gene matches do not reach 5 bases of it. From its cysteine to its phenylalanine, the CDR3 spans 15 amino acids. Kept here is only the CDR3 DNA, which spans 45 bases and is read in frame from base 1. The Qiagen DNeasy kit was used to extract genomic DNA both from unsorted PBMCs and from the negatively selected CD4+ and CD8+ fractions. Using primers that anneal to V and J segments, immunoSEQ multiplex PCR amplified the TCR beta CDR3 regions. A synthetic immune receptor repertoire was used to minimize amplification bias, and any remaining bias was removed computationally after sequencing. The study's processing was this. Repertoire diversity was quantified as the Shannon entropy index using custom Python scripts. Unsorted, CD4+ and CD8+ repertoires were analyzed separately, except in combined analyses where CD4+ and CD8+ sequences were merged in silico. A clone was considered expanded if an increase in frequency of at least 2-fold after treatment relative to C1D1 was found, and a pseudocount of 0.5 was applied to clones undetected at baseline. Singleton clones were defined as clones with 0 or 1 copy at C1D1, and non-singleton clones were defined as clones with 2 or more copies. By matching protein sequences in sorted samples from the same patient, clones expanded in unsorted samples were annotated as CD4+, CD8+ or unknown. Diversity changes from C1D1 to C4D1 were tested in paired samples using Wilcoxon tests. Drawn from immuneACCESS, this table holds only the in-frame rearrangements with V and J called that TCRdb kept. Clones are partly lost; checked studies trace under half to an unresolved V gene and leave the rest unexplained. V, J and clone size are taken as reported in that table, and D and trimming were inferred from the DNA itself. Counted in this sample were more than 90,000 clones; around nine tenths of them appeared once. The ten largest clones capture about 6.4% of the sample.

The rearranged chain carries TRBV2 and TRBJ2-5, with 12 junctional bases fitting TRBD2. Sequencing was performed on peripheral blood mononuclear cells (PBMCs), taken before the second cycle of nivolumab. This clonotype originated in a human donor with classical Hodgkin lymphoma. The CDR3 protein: CASSLLAGGQETQYF. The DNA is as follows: TGTGCCAGCTCCTTACTAGCGGGGGGCCAAGAGACCCAGTACTTC.